Below, one T cell receptor (beta chain) is given with its context. No antigen is known for it. This sample was included in a study of beta chain features in type 1 diabetes. Study results and caveats: A PCR bias possibly favoring shorter templates would apply equally to patients and controls. Shortening that was moderate but significant affected the TCRB CDR3s of Type 1 diabetes patients in all four CD4+ subsets. There were fewer insertions and more deletions at the VDJ junctions of type 1 diabetes patients.

Staining for CD45RO/CCR7/CD25/CD127/CD95/CD27 allowed sorting of CD4+ naive, central memory, regulatory and stem cell-like memory cells. Every isolated RNA sample was fully reverse transcribed, so sequencing captured expressed TCRB transcripts. Profiled with immunoSEQ multiplex PCR; TCRdb holds only in-frame clones, not every one. This table has about 400,000 clones, over 9.5% appearing once. Material for sequencing was naive CD4+ T cells from blood. The origin of this receptor is a young woman with type 1 diabetes.

This chain's CDR3 is CASSFPGQYEQYF. The CDR3 nucleotides read TGCGCCAGCAGCTTCCCGGGACAGTACGAGCAGTACTTC. This sequence joins TRBV5-1 and TRBJ2-7, with 7 nucleotides matching TRBD1. The CDR3 length is 13 residues. V trimming: 2 bases; J trimming: 4 bases; junction bases outside the gene matches: 3. Germline-derived CDR1 and CDR2 are SGHRS and YFSETQ.